This T cell receptor beta chain came from a study of blood T cell repertoires in COVID-19 (TCRdb year 2020). For the wider study: Samples covering the acute and convalescent phases of COVID-19 were provided by collaborators in the United States, Italy and Spain. The dataset comprised deeply sampled blood TCRbeta repertoires from subjects exposed to, actively infected with, or recovered from COVID-19. The material from the prospective study consisted of cDNA or gDNA derived from T cells, B-cell-depleted T cells, or PBMCs. Nearly every sample came with metadata listing a de-identified subject ID, COVID-19 status, age in years and sex. The samples were drawn from the first 160 participants of the ongoing ImmuneRACE study and from some 1,300 subjects provided by 6 global collaborators. The repertoires were released in a freely available public database meant as a resource for research on the immune response to SARS-CoV-2. Where available, HLA class I and class II types were taken from metadata supplied by the sample provider and were not determined by assay-based typing.

Its CDR3 holds 13 amino acids, cysteine through phenylalanine. Left in the record is the CDR3 DNA by itself, 39 bases read in frame from the first base. The trim is 2 bases for V and 2 bases for J, with a gap of 9 bases between the germline ends. The germline V gene encodes CDR1 GTSNPN and CDR2 SVGIG (reference sequence). The immunoSEQ Assay, a bias-controlled multiplex PCR, was used to amplify TCRbeta CDR3 regions from genomic DNA. In the source study's methods: Nucleated cell counts per sample were estimated from amplification of reference gene primers within the assay. To quantify the absolute abundance of each unique TCRbeta CDR3 rearrangement, sequence reads were collapsed and filtered. For each sample, productive Simpson clonality was calculated as the square root of Simpson's diversity index over productive rearrangements. As stored in TCRdb, this immuneACCESS dataset retains in-frame rearrangements with V and J assigned. A fraction of the clones does not appear; measured against another copy, unresolved V genes explain less than half of the discrepancy, and the remainder lacks a known reason. V and J calls and clone size are those listed in that table; D and trimming were worked out from the DNA. This sample holds about 300,000 clones; around nine tenths were observed only once. Less than 3% of the sample goes to the ten largest clones.

In the prospective study, participants were roughly 18 to 100 years old, resided in about two dozen geographic areas of the United States, and were enrolled through a virtual design. Cohort assignment in the prospective study relied on participant-reported clinical history from a screening survey and a study questionnaire. A participant counted as exposed if, within 2 weeks of entering the study, that participant had been in contact with someone who had a PCR-confirmed or clinician-diagnosed COVID-19 case. In the prospective study, whole blood, serum and a nasopharyngeal or oropharyngeal swab were collected from each participant by mobile phlebotomists. Over a roughly 2-month period, participants in the prospective study had the option of providing additional blood draws and questionnaires. Blood samples from the prospective study were shipped frozen or at room temperature prior to DNA extraction.

Study-wide conclusions, independent of this receptor: Clinical and demographic metadata were provided uncurated, with the amount varying by source and participant.

Comment on this clone: Its target antigen remains unknown. No much larger clone exists at a distance of one base, and base qualities are not known.

The chain is assembled from TRBV30 and TRBJ1-2; no D gene is confidently identified. The receptor's source is a woman aged 50 to 60 who had been exposed to COVID-19. The source material was PBMCs or T cells enriched from blood (not recorded which). The nucleotide sequence reads TGTGCCTGGAGTTTGGCGAGGAACTATGGCTACACCTTC. This yields the protein CAWSLARNYGYTF.